Described below is a single TCR beta chain sequence and its context. In the original processing: Amplification with reference gene primers provided the estimates of nucleated cell counts. The protocol was immunoSEQ multiplex PCR, while the TCRdb copy is restricted to in-frame clones and leaves out a portion. Clone size and V and J calls were adopted from that table, with D and trimming inferred from the DNA. The table lists about 130,000 clones, approximately 84% of them singletons. V shed 7 bases and J 1 base; nucleotides not matched to a gene: 3. CDR3 length: 14 amino acids. The germline V gene encodes CDR1 MNHEY and CDR2 SVGAGI. The sample is drawn from a study of blood T cell repertoires in COVID-19. For the study at large: Acute-phase and convalescent COVID-19 samples originated in the United States, Italy and Spain. Nucleic acid was either cDNA or gDNA, and it came from T cells, B-cell-depleted T cells, or PBMCs.

The sequencing input was peripheral blood. The chain joins TRBV6-5 to TRBJ2-2; 7 bases map to TRBD2. This receptor was obtained from a human donor in a cohort sampled during active COVID-19. The CDR3 here is CASTRGMNTGELFF. In DNA, the CDR3 is TGTGCCAGCACGCGGGGGATGAACACCGGGGAGCTGTTTTTT.